This record concerns one T cell receptor (beta chain) sequence. The sample is drawn from a study of human T cells and chemical hapten exposure. At the level of the study: TCR yields per sample varied mostly from small pooled library volume differences.

The sample's time point: pre-sensitization, week 0. The sample's treatment: therapeutic diphenylcyclopropenone sensitization with weekly scalp DPC. Sample donors consisted of patients with alopecia, aged 18 to 70 years, who were suitable for DPC. The CDR3 is 15 amino acids. Deletions cut 5 bases from V and 5 bases from J, with 19 bases between. The germline V gene has CDR1 SEHNR and CDR2 FQNEAQ (reference sequence). TCRdb re-analysed the RACE reads in MiXCR, keeping a single row per CDR3 protein. Seen here are about 98,000 distinct CDR3 sequences, 11% observed once, and the top ten hold 2.5% to 4%. The source of this sequence is a woman aged 60-75 years with alopecia areata. Some clones in this sample may be carry-over from other donors' samples. The starting material was whole blood, obtained in connection with sensitization to the hapten diphenylcyclopropenone (DPC). This chain links TRBV7-9 with TRBJ2-7; possible D gene TRBD2, 7 bases. Here the CDR3 DNA reads TGTGCCAGCAGCGTCAAAGGGGGGGAAAAAGACGAGCAGTACTTC. It specifies CASSVKGGEKDEQYF.